Each of the 21 T cell receptor beta chains below was sequenced from the same sample in a study of graft-versus-host responses after intestinal transplantation. TCRdb keeps only in-frame clones here, not all; method: immunoSEQ multiplex PCR. This repertoire shows about 12,000 clones, about a third found once; its top ten account for roughly 3.2%. Responders (around 200,000, CFSE-labeled) were co-plated with around 200,000 irradiated, violet-dye-labeled stimulators. The sample was alloreactive CD8+ T cells from a mixed lymphocyte reaction culture, taken before intestinal transplant. This sample's subset: CFSE-low proliferating T cells sorted from roughly 6-day pre-transplant mixed lymphocyte reaction (GvH or HvG direction). The receptor set was obtained from a human patient who received an intestinal transplant.

This clone was seen only a few times. The chain is built from TRBV7-8 and TRBJ2-2, with D unresolved. The CDR3 sequence is 12 residues long. Per the germline V gene, CDR1 is SGHVS and CDR2 is FQNEAQ. V lost 1 base and J lost 5, with 2 bases in between. The CDR3 protein is CASSLGTGELFF. The DNA for the CDR3 is TGTGCCAGCAGCTTAGGGACCGGGGAGCTGTTTTTT. Using reference TRBV7-8 and TRBJ2-2 for the parts outside the CDR3, the full variable domain is GAGVSQSPRYKVAKRGQDVALRCDPISGHVSLFWYQQALGQGPEFLTYFQNEAQLDKSGLPSDRFFAERPEGSVSTLKIQRTQQEDSAVYLCASSLGTGELFFGEGSRLTVL.

This clone has more than one count but fewer than ten. The chain uses TRBV5-6 and TRBJ1-2; 7 positions match TRBD1. With 2 bases clipped from V and 4 bases from J, the junction kept 17 bases outside the gene matches. The CDR3 sequence is 18 residues long. CDR1 SGHDT and CDR2 YYEEEE come from the germline V gene. The CDR3 nucleotides are TGTGCCAGCAGCTTTCGACAGGGCGTATTTGTCCAAAGCTATGGCTACACCTTC. Protein sequence: CASSFRQGVFVQSYGYTF.

The rearrangement uses TRBV19 and TRBJ2-1; D gene unclear. This CDR3 spans 15 amino acids. Germline assignment: CDR1 LNHDA and CDR2 SQIVND (reference sequence). The germline V and J ends were trimmed by 4 bases and 0 bases, with 10 bases remaining between them. The CDR3 loop is CASSSDPSSYNEQFF. CDR3 DNA sequence: TGTGCCAGTAGTAGCGACCCGAGCTCCTACAATGAGCAGTTCTTC.

This chain connects TRBV11-2 to TRBJ2-2; 7 nucleotides match TRBD2. The germline CDR1 and CDR2 sequences are SGHAT and FQNNGV. This CDR3 spans 18 amino acids. Trimming at V came to 0 bases and at J to 2 bases, leaving 9 bases not matched to a gene. Here the CDR3 reads CASSLDHWGLLNTGELFF. The CDR3 DNA reads as TGTGCCAGCAGCTTAGATCATTGGGGACTACTTAACACCGGGGAGCTGTTTTTT.

This chain uses TRBV7-9 with TRBJ1-2; TRBD1 is a possible D gene (5 bases). CDR3 length: 14 amino acids. Germline V CDR1 and CDR2: SEHNR, FQNEAQ (reference sequence). Trimming cost V 1 base and J 6 bases, with 12 bases left between them. In DNA, the CDR3 is TGTGCCAGCAGCTTAGAACGGGGCAACGATGGCTACACCTTC. It specifies CASSLERGNDGYTF. Complete variable domain (other parts from reference TRBV7-9 and TRBJ1-2): DTGVSQNPRHKITKRGQNVTFRCDPISEHNRLYWYRQTLGQGPEFLTYFQNEAQLEKSRLLSDRFSAERPKGSFSTLEIQRTEQGDSAMYLCASSLERGNDGYTFGSGTRLTVV.

The rearrangement uses TRBV5-8 and TRBJ1-2; TRBD1 aligns across 7 bases. With 2 bases clipped from V and 6 bases from J, the junction kept 4 bases outside the gene matches. The CDR3 consists of 13 residues. Per germline, CDR1 SGHTS and CDR2 YDEGEE. CDR3 region: CASSFYRGDGYTF. For the CDR3, the DNA is TGTGCCAGCAGCTTTTACAGGGGTGATGGCTACACCTTC.

The V call is TRBV6-5, the J call TRBJ2-5; D perhaps matches TRBD2 (5 bases). V was clipped by 6 bases and J by 9 bases, with 20 bases between them. The CDR3 covers 14 residues. Germline V gene sequence: CDR1 MNHEY, CDR2 SVGAGI. CDR3 amino acids: CASSNGLATRPQYF. The CDR3 region has the DNA TGTGCCAGCAGCAACGGGTTAGCGACCCGACCCCAGTACTTC.

The gene calls are TRBV19 and TRBJ2-1; 11 bases match TRBD2. Germline CDR1 LNHDA, CDR2 SQIVND (reference sequence). This CDR3 is built from 15 residues. V gave up 8 bases and J gave up 4 bases; unmatched junction bases: 7. The CDR3 reads CASRAGTSGYNEQFF. As DNA, the CDR3 is TGTGCCAGTCGGGCCGGGACTAGCGGATACAATGAGCAGTTCTTC.

This clone was seen only a few times. The chain recombines TRBV5-1 with TRBJ2-7; possibly TRBD2 for D (7 bases). CDR1 and CDR2 from the germline V gene are SGHRS and YFSETQ. The CDR3 extends over 14 amino acids. V was clipped by 2 bases and J by 6 bases, with 15 bases between them. DNA of the CDR3: TGCGCCAGCAGCTTCCGAGGGGGGGCAACCGAGCAGTACTTC. This gives the protein CASSFRGGATEQYF. Full variable domain (rest looked up from reference TRBV5-1 and TRBJ2-7): KAGVTQTPRYLIKTRGQQVTLSCSPISGHRSVSWYQQTPGQGLQFLFEYFSETQRNKGNFPGRFSGRQFSNSRSEMNVSTLELGDSALYLCASSFRGGATEQYFGPGTRLTVT.

This chain joins TRBV6-6 and TRBJ2-7; 7 bases line up with TRBD1. Trimming took 2 bases from V and 4 from J; bases not matched to a gene: 8. Germline V gene sequence: CDR1 MNHNY, CDR2 SVGAGI (reference sequence). The CDR3 sequence is 15 residues long. This CDR3 is CASSYGDRAGYEQYF. CDR3 nucleotide sequence: TGTGCCAGCAGTTACGGAGACAGGGCGGGTTACGAGCAGTACTTC.

The J gene is TRBJ2-1, the V gene TRBV19; 12 bases are a match to TRBD2. Germline V gives CDR1 LNHDA, CDR2 SQIVND (reference sequence). This CDR3 comprises 16 residues. Trimming cost V 2 bases and J 8 bases; bases outside gene matches: 7. Written as DNA, the CDR3 is TGTGCCAGTAGTATATCCCTAGCGGGAGGGCTCTATGAGCAGTTCTTC. As protein: CASSISLAGGLYEQFF. The variable domain in full, with the rest retrieved from reference TRBV19 and TRBJ2-1, is DGGITQSPKYLFRKEGQNVTLSCEQNLNHDAMYWYRQDPGQGLRLIYYSQIVNDFQKGDIAEGYSVSREKKESFPLTVTSAQKNPTAFYLCASSISLAGGLYEQFFGPGTRLTVL.

The CDR3 spells CASSQDRGTGHEQYF. Here the CDR3 DNA reads TGCGCCAGCAGCCAAGATCGAGGAACAGGTCACGAGCAGTACTTC. V is TRBV4-3 and J is TRBJ2-7; D might be TRBD1 (5 bases). This CDR3 is 15 amino acids long. Germline V gives CDR1 LGHNA, CDR2 YSLEER. V lost 0 bases and J lost 5, with 14 bases in between.

The rearrangement joins TRBV18 to TRBJ1-3; D might be TRBD1 (6 bases). CDR3 length: 15 amino acids. The V gene's germline CDR1 is KGHSH and CDR2 LQKENI. Trimming cost V 6 bases and J 2 bases, with 14 bases left between them. This chain's CDR3 is CASSYRVRPGNTIYF. The DNA of the CDR3 is TGTGCCAGCTCGTACAGGGTCCGACCTGGAAACACCATATATTTT.

This clone was found a few times. The chain has TRBV7-6 and TRBJ1-2; D not resolved. The CDR3 contains 13 residues. Germline values: CDR1 SGHVS, CDR2 FNYEAQ. Trimming removed 1 base from V and 4 bases from J, with 7 bases in between. The CDR3 nucleotides read TGTGCCAGCAGCTTAGGGGGTGGCTATGGCTACACCTTC. Translation: CASSLGGGYGYTF.

The chain employs TRBV15 and TRBJ1-2; 7 bases agree with TRBD1. V lost 4 bases, J lost 4 bases, and 3 bases stayed unmatched. Germline CDR1 LNHNV, CDR2 YYDKDF (reference sequence). The CDR3 covers 13 residues. This CDR3 reads CATSNRGSYGYTF. For the CDR3, the DNA is TGTGCCACCAGCAACAGGGGTAGCTATGGCTACACCTTC.

To note about this clone: This may come from a read error, since a much larger clone is one base off. The rearrangement joins TRBV7-3 to TRBJ2-1; D gene ambiguous. Germline values: CDR1 SGHTA, CDR2 FQGTGA. This CDR3 has 13 residues. In DNA, the CDR3 is TGTGCCAGCAACTTAAGTGGCAGTGGCGAGCAGTTCTTC. Translating it yields CASNLSGSGEQFF.

The CDR3 DNA follows: TGTGCCAGCAGCGACAGGGGGTGGACCTACAATGAGCAGTTCTTC. This gives the protein CASSDRGWTYNEQFF. The chain links TRBV5-4 to TRBJ2-1; TRBD1 matches 9 bases. This CDR3 is 15 amino acids long. Germline V gene sequence: CDR1 SGHNT, CDR2 YYREEE (reference sequence). V dropped 4 bases and J dropped 2; count of bases not matched to a gene: 4. Drawing the rest from reference TRBV5-4 and TRBJ2-1, the complete variable domain is ETGVTQSPTHLIKTRGQQVTLRCSSQSGHNTVSWYQQALGQGPQFIFQYYREEENGRGNFPPRFSGLQFPNYSSELNVNALELDDSALYLCASSDRGWTYNEQFFGPGTRLTVL.

CDR3 loop: CAISVLAGPAYEQYF. CDR3 bases: TGTGCCATCAGTGTCTTAGCGGGTCCGGCCTACGAGCAGTACTTC. V usage is TRBV10-3 and J usage is TRBJ2-7; TRBD2 aligns across 7 bases. The CDR3 length is 15 residues. The V gene end was trimmed by 4 bases and the J gene end by 2 bases; junction bases not matched to a gene: 8. CDR1 is ENHRY, CDR2 SYGVKD, per germline.

This clone qualifies as medium-sized (0.01 to 0.1%). J is TRBJ2-3 and V is TRBV10-2, with 8 bases aligning to TRBD2. The V gene end was trimmed by 4 bases and the J gene end by 5 bases; junction bases not matched to a gene: 11. CDR3 length equals 16 residues. Germline loops: CDR1 WSHSY, CDR2 SAAADI. CDR3 in amino acids: CASSVYSGGKKDTQYF. The CDR3 DNA reads TGCGCCAGCAGTGTTTATTCGGGAGGGAAAAAAGATACGCAGTATTTT.

J is TRBJ1-1 and V is TRBV11-1, with 8 bases aligning to TRBD1. From germline, CDR1 is SGHAT and CDR2 FQDESV (reference sequence). The CDR3 has 14 amino acids. V gave up 6 bases and J gave up 4 bases; unmatched junction bases: 7. The CDR3 loop is CASSLQGGGTEAFF. The CDR3 DNA reads TGTGCCAGCAGTCTACAGGGGGGAGGCACTGAAGCTTTCTTT.

This chain uses TRBV4-1 with TRBJ2-7; TRBD1 is a possible D gene (6 bases). Deletions cut 0 bases from V and 3 bases from J, with 9 bases between. Germline lookup yields CDR1 MGHRA and CDR2 YSYEKL. The length of the CDR3 is 14 residues. This CDR3 reads CASSQEWTDYEQYF. The DNA of the CDR3 is TGCGCCAGCAGCCAAGAGTGGACAGACTACGAGCAGTACTTC.